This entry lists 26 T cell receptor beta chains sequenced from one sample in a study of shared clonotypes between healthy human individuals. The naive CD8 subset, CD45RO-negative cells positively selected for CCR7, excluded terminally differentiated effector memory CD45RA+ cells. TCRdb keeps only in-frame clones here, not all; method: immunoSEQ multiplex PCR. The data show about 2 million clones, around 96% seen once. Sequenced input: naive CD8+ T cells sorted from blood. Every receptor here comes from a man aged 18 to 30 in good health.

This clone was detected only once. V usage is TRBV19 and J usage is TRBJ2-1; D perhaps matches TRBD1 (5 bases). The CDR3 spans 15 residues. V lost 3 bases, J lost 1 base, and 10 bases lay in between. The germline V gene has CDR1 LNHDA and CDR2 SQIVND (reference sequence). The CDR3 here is CASSMGQGSYNEQFF. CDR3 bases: TGTGCCAGTAGTATGGGGCAGGGTTCCTACAATGAGCAGTTCTTC.

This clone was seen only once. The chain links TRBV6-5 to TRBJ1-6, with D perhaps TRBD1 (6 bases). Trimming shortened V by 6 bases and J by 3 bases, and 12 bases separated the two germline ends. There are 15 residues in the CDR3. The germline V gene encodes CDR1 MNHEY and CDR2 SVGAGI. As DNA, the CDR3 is TGTGCCAGCAGCCCAGGACAGTTCTATAATTCACCCCTCCACTTT. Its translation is CASSPGQFYNSPLHF.

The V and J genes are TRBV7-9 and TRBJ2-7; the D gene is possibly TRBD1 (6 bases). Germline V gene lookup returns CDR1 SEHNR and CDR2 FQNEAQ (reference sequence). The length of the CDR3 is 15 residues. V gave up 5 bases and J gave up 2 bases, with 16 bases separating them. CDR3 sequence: CASSPDSEDPYEQYF. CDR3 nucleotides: TGTGCCAGCAGCCCGGACAGCGAAGACCCCTACGAGCAGTACTTC.

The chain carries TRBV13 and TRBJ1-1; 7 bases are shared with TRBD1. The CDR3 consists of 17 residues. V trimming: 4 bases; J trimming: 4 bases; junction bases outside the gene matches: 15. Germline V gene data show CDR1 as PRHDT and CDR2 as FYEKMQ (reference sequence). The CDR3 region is CASSSGGIGEKGTEAFF. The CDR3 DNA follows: TGTGCCAGCAGCTCAGGGGGGATAGGGGAAAAGGGCACTGAAGCTTTCTTT.

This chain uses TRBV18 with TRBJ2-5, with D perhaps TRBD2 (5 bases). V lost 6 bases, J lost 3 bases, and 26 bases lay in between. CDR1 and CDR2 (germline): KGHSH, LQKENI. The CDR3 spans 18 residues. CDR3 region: CASSPTDPWAEVEETQYF. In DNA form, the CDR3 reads TGTGCCAGCTCTCCGACGGACCCCTGGGCGGAGGTGGAAGAGACCCAGTACTTC.

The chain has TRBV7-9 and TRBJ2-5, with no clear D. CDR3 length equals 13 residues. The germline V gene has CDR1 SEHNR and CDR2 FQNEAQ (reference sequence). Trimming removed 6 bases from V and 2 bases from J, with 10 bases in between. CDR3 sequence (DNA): TGTGCCAGCAGTACCGGGTCTCAAGAGACCCAGTACTTC. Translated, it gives CASSTGSQETQYF.

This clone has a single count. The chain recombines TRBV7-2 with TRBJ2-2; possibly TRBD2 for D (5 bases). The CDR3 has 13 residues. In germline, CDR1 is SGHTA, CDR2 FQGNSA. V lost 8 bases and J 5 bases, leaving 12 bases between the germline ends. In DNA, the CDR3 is TGTGCCAGCGGTCACGGGGTAACCGGGGAGCTGTTTTTT. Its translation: CASGHGVTGELFF. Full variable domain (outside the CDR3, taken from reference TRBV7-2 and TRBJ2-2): GAGVSQSPSNKVTEKGKDVELRCDPISGHTALYWYRQSLGQGLEFLIYFQGNSAPDKSGLPSDRFSAERTGGSVSTLTIQRTQQEDSAVYLCASGHGVTGELFFGEGSRLTVL.

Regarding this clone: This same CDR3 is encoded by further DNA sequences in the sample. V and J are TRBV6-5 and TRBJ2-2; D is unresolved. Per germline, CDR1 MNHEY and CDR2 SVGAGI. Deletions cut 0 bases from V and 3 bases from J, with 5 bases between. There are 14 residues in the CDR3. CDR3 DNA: TGTGCCAGCAGTTACTCGGTATACACCGGGGAGCTGTTTTTT. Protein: CASSYSVYTGELFF.

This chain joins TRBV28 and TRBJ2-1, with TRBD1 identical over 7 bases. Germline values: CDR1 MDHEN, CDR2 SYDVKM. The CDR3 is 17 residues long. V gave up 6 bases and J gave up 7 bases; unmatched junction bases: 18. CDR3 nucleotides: TGTGCCAGCAGCCCAGCAGCCCGGGACAGCTGGGGAAATGAGCAGTTCTTC. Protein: CASSPAARDSWGNEQFF. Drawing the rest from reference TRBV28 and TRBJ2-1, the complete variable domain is DVKVTQSSRYLVKRTGEKVFLECVQDMDHENMFWYRQDPGLGLRLIYFSYDVKMKEKGDIPEGYSVSREKKERFSLILESASTNQTSMYLCASSPAARDSWGNEQFFGPGTRLTVL.

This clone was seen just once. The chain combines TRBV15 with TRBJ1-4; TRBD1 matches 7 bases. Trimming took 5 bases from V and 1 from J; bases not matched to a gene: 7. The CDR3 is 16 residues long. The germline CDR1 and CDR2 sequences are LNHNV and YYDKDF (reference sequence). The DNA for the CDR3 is TGTGCCACCAGCGCCCACAGGGGCGTAACTAATGAAAAACTGTTTTTT. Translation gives CATSAHRGVTNEKLFF.

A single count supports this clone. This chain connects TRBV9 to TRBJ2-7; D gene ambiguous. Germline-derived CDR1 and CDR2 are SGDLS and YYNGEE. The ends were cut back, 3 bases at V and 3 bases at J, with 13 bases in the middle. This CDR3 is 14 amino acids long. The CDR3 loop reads CASSGDWTGYEQYF. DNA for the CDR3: TGTGCCAGCAGCGGAGATTGGACGGGCTACGAGCAGTACTTC.

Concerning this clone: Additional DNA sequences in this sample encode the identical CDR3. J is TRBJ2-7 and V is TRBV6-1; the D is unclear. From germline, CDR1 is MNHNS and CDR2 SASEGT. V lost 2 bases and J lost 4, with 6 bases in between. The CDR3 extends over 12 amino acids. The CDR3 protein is CASSELGYEQYF. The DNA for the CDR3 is TGTGCCAGCAGTGAATTAGGGTACGAGCAGTACTTC.

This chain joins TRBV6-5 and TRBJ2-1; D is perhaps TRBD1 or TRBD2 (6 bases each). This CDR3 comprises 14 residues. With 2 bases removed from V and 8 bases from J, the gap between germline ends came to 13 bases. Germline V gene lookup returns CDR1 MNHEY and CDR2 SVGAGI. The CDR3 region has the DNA TGTGCCAGCAGTTACCTGGGGGGCGGAGATGAGCAGTTCTTC. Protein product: CASSYLGGGDEQFF.

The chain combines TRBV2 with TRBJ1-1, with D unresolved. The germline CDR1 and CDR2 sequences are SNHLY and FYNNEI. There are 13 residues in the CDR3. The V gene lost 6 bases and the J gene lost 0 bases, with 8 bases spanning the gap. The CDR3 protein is CASRGPMNTEAFF. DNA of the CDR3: TGTGCCAGCAGGGGTCCGATGAACACTGAAGCTTTCTTT.

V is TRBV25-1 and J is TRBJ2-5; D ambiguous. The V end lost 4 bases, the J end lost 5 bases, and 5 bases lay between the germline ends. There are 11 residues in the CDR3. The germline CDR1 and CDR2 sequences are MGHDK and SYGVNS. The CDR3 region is CASSGLETQYF. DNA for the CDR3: TGTGCCAGCAGTGGGTTGGAGACCCAGTACTTC.

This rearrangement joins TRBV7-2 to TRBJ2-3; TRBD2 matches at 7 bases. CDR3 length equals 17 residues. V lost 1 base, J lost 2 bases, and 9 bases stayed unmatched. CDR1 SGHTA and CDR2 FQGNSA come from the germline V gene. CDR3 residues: CASSLGHISGHTDTQYF. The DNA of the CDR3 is TGTGCCAGCAGCTTAGGCCACATTAGCGGGCACACAGATACGCAGTATTTT.

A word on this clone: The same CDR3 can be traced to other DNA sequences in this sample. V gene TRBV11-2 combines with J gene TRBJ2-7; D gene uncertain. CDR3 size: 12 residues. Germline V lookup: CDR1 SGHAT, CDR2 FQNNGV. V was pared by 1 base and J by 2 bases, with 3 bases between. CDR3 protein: CASSLVPYEQYF. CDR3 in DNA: TGTGCCAGCAGCTTAGTCCCCTACGAGCAGTACTTC.

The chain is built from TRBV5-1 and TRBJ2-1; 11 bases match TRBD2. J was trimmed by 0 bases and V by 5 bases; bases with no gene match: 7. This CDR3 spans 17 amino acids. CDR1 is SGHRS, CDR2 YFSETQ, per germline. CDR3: CASRSGTSGRSYNEQFF. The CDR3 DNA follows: TGCGCCAGCAGATCCGGGACTAGCGGCCGCTCCTACAATGAGCAGTTCTTC. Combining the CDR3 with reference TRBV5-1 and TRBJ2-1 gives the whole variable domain KAGVTQTPRYLIKTRGQQVTLSCSPISGHRSVSWYQQTPGQGLQFLFEYFSETQRNKGNFPGRFSGRQFSNSRSEMNVSTLELGDSALYLCASRSGTSGRSYNEQFFGPGTRLTVL.

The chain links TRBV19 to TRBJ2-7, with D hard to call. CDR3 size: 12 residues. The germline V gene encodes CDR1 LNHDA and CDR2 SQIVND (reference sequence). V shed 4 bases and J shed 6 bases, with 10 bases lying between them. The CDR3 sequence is CASSNILGEQYF. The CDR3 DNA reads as TGTGCCAGTAGTAACATTCTGGGCGAGCAGTACTTC.

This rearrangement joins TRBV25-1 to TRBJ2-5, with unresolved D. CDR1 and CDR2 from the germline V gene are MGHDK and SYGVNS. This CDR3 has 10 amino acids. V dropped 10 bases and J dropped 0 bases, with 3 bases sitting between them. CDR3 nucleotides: TGTGCCACCTACCAAGAGACCCAGTACTTC. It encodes CATYQETQYF.

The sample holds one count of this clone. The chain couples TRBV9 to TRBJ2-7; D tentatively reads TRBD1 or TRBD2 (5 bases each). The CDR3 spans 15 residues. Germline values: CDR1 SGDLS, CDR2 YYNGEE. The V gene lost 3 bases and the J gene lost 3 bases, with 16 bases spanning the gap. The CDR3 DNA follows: TGTGCCAGCAGCGGCCGGGACGGACCTTACTACGAGCAGTACTTC. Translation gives CASSGRDGPYYEQYF.

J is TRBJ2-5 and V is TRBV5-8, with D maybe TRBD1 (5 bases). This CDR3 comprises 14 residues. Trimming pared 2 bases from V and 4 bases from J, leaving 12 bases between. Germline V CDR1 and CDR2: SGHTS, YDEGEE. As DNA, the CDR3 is TGTGCCAGCAGCTTCGCAGGGCTGGGAGAGACCCAGTACTTC. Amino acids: CASSFAGLGETQYF.

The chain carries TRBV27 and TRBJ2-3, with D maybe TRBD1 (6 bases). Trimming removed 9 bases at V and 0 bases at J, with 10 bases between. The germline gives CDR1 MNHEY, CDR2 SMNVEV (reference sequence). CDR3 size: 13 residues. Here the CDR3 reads CASYRASTDTQYF. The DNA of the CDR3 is TGTGCCAGTTACAGGGCCAGCACAGATACGCAGTATTTT.

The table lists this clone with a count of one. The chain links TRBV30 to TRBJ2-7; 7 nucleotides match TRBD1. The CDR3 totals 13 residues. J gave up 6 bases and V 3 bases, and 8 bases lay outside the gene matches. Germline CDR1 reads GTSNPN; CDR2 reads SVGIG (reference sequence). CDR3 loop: CAWREATGSEQYF. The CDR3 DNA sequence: TGTGCCTGGAGGGAAGCGACAGGGTCCGAGCAGTACTTC.

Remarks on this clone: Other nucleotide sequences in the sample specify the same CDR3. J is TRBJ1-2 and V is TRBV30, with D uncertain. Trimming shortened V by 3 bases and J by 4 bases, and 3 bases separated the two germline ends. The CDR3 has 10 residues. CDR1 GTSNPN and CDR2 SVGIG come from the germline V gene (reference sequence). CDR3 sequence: CAWSGYGYTF. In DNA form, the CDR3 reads TGTGCCTGGAGCGGCTATGGCTACACCTTC.

The CDR3 DNA reads as TGCGCCAGCAGCCAAGATGCGGCAGTCACTGAAGCTTTCTTT. Translation gives CASSQDAAVTEAFF. The rearrangement uses TRBV4-3 and TRBJ1-1; D is unresolved. The CDR3 covers 14 residues. V dropped 0 bases and J dropped 4 bases, with 9 bases sitting between them. The germline CDR1 and CDR2 sequences are LGHNA and YSLEER.